These 2 T cell receptor beta chains were sequenced from one sample in a study of shared clonotypes between healthy human individuals (dated by TCRdb to 2020 to 2022). The method behind the library was the immunoSEQ multiplex PCR assay. What TCRdb holds here is the immuneACCESS table cut down to in-frame rearrangements. Part of the clones is not present; checked against another copy, under half of the missing clones reflect an unresolved V gene, and the others are unexplained. This sample gives about 2 million clones in total; 90% to 95% of them show up just once. The leading ten clones occupy 0.1% to 0.15% of the sample. Sequencing was performed on naive CD4+ T cells sorted from blood. The cell subset or site label, as the study defines it: CD45RA+ positively selected. The receptors here all came from a man in his late teens or twenties in good health.

A note on this clone: The sample has other DNA sequences that encode this CDR3 too. The chain has TRBV7-2 and TRBJ2-1, with D perhaps matching TRBD2 (5 bases). CDR1 is SGHTA and CDR2 is FQGNSA in the germline V gene. The CDR3 sequence is 11 residues long. Trimming pared 5 bases from V and 10 bases from J, leaving 9 bases between. The DNA for the CDR3 is TGTGCCAGCAGCCCCCCGGGGGAGCAGTTCTTC. It specifies CASSPPGEQFF.

The V and J genes are TRBV6-1 and TRBJ1-1, with D tentatively TRBD1 (6 bases). V was shortened by 10 bases and J by 1 base, with 16 bases between the two germline ends. This CDR3 contains 14 residues. Germline V gene sequence: CDR1 MNHNS, CDR2 SASEGT. In nucleotides, the CDR3 is TGTGCCACCCGAACCCCAGGGGCGAACACTGAAGCTTTCTTT. Translation gives CATRTPGANTEAFF.